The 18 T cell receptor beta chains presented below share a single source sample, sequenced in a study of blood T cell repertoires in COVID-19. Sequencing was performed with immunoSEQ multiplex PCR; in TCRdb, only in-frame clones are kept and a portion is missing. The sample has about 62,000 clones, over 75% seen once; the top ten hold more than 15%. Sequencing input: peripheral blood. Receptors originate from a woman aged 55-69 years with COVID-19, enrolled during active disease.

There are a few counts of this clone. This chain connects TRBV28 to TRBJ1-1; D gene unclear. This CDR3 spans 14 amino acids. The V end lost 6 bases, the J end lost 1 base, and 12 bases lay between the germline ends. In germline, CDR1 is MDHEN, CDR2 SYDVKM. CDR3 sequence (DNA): TGTGCCAGCAGCTACATGGGCAGGAACACTGAAGCTTTCTTT. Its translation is CASSYMGRNTEAFF.

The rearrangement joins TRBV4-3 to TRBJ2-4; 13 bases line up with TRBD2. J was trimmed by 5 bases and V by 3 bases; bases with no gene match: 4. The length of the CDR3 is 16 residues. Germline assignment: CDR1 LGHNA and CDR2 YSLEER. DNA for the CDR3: TGCGCCAGCAGCCACGTTACTAGCGGGAGGGAAAACATTCAGTACTTC. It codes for CASSHVTSGRENIQYF.

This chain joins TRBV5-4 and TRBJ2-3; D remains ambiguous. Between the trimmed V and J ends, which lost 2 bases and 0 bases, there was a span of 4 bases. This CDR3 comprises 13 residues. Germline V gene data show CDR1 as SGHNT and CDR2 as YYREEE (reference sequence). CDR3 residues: CASSFSSTDTQYF. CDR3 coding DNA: TGTGCCAGCAGCTTCTCCAGCACAGATACGCAGTATTTT. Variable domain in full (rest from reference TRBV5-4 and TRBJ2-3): ETGVTQSPTHLIKTRGQQVTLRCSSQSGHNTVSWYQQALGQGPQFIFQYYREEENGRGNFPPRFSGLQFPNYSSELNVNALELDDSALYLCASSFSSTDTQYFGPGTRLTVL.

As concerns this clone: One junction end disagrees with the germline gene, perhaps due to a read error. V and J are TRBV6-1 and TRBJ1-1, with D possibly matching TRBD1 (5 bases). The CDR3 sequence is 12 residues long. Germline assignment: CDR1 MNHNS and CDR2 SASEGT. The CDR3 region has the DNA TGTGCCAGCCGTGAGCCGACAGAAAAAGCTTTCTTT. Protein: CASREPTEKAFF.

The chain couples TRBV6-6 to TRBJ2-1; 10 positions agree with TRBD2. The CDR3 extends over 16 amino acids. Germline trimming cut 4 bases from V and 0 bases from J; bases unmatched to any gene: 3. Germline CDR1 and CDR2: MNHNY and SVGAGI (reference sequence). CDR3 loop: CASSLASGSSYNEQFF. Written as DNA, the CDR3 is TGTGCCAGCAGTTTGGCTAGCGGGAGCTCCTACAATGAGCAGTTCTTC.

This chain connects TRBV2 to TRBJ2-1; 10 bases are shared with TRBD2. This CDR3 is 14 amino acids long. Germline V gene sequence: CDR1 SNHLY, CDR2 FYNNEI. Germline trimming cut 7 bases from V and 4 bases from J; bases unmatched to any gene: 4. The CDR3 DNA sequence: TGTGCCAGCAATCCGGGACTAGCGTACAATGAGCAGTTCTTC. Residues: CASNPGLAYNEQFF.

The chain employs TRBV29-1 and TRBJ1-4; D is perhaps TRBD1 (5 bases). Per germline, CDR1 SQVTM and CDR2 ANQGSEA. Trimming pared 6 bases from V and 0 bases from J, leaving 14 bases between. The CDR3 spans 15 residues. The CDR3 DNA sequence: TGCAGCGTGGGGTTGGGGCCTGCAACTAATGAAAAACTGTTTTTT. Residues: CSVGLGPATNEKLFF. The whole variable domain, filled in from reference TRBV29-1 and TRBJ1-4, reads SAVISQKPSRDICQRGTSLTIQCQVDSQVTMMFWYRQQPGQSLTLIATANQGSEATYESGFVIDKFPISRPNLTFSTLTVSNMSPEDSSIYLCSVGLGPATNEKLFFGSGTQLSVL.

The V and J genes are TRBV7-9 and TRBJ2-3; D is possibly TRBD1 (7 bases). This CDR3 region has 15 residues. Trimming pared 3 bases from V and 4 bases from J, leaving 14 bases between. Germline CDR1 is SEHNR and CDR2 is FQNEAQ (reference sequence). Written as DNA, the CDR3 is TGTGCCAGCAGCTTCGAGACAGGGAGGTCAGATACGCAGTATTTT. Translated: CASSFETGRSDTQYF.

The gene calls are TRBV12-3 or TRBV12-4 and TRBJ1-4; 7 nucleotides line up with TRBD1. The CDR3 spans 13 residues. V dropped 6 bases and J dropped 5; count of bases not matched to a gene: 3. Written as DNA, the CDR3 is TGTGCCAGCAGCCGGGGACAGAATGAAAAACTGTTTTTT. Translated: CASSRGQNEKLFF.

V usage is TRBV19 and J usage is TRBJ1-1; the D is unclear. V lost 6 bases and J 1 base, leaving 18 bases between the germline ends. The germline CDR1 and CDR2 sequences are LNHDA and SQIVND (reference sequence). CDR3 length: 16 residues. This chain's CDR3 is CASSPPGVRGNTEAFF. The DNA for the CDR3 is TGTGCCAGTAGCCCCCCCGGAGTGCGAGGGAACACTGAAGCTTTCTTT.

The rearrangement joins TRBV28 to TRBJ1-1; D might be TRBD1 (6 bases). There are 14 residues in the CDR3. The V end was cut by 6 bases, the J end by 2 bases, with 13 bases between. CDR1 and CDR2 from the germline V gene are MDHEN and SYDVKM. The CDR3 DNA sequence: TGTGCCAGCAGACGCGACAGGTACAACACTGAAGCTTTCTTT. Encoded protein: CASRRDRYNTEAFF.

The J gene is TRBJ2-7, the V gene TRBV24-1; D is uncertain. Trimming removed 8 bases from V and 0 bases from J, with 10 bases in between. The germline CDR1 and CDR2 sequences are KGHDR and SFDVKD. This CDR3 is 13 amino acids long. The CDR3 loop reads CATTVSPSYEQYF. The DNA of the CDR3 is TGTGCCACCACAGTCAGTCCCTCCTACGAGCAGTACTTC.

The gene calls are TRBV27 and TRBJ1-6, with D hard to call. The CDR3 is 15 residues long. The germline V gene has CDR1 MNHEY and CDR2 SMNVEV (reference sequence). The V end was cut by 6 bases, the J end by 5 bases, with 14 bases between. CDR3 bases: TGTGCCAGCAGGTCAAGAGGTCTCGATAATTCACCCCTCCACTTT. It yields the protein CASRSRGLDNSPLHF.

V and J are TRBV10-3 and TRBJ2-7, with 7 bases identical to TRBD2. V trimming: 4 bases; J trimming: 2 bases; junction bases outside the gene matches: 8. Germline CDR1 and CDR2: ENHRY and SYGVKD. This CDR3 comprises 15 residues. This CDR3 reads CAISGEGTTPYEQYF. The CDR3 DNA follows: TGTGCCATCAGTGGTGAAGGGACTACACCCTACGAGCAGTACTTC.

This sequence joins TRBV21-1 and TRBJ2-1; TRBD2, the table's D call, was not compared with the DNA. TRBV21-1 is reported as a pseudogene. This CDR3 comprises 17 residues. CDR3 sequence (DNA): TGTGCCAGCAGCAAAGACATTCCGGACTCCCCAGACAATGAGCAGTTCTTC. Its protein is CASSKDIPDSPDNEQFF.

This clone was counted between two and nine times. The DNA of the CDR3 is TGCGCCAGCAGCACCTCCCGACTAGCGGGAGTGCGCACCGGGGAGCTGTTTTTT. It is translated as CASSTSRLAGVRTGELFF. This rearrangement joins TRBV5-1 to TRBJ2-2, with 12 bases matching TRBD2. CDR1 SGHRS and CDR2 YFSETQ come from the germline V gene. J gave up 4 bases and V 4 bases, and 11 bases lay outside the gene matches. This CDR3 is built from 18 residues. Based on the CDR3 plus reference TRBV5-1 and TRBJ2-2, the full variable domain is KAGVTQTPRYLIKTRGQQVTLSCSPISGHRSVSWYQQTPGQGLQFLFEYFSETQRNKGNFPGRFSGRQFSNSRSEMNVSTLELGDSALYLCASSTSRLAGVRTGELFFGEGSRLTVL.

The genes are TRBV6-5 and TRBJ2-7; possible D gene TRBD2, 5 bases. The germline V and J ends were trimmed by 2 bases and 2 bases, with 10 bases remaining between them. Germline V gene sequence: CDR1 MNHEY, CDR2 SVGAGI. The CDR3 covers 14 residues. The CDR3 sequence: CASSYDLRAYEQYF. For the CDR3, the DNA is TGTGCCAGCAGTTACGATCTGAGGGCCTACGAGCAGTACTTC.

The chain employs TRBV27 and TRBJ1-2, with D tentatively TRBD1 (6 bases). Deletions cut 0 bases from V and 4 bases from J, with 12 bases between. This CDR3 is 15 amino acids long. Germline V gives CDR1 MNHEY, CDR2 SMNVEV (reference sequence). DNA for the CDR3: TGTGCCAGCAGTTTATCTGGGCCAGGGGCCTATGGCTACACCTTC. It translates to CASSLSGPGAYGYTF.